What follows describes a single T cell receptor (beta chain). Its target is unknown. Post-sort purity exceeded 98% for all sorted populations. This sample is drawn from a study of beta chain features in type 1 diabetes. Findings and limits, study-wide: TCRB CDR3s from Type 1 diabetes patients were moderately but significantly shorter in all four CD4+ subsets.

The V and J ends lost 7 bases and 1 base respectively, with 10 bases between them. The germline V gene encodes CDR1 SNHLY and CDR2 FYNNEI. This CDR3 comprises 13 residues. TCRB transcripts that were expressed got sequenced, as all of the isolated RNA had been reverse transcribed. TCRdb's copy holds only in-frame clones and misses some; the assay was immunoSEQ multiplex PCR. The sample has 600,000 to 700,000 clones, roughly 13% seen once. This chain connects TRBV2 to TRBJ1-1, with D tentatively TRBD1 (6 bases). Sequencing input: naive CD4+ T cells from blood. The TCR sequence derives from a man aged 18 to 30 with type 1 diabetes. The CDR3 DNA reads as TGTGCCAGCATGCCCAGGGGGAACACTGAAGCTTTCTTT. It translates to CASMPRGNTEAFF. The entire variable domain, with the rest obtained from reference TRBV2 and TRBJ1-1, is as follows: EPEVTQTPSHQVTQMGQEVILRCVPISNHLYFYWYRQILGQKVEFLVSFYNNEISEKSEIFDDQFSVERPDGSNFTLKIRSTKLEDSAMYFCASMPRGNTEAFFGQGTRLTVV.